These T cell receptor beta chains were read from a single sample in a study of blood T cells in healthy people across ages. A single record per CDR3 protein comes from TCRdb applying MiXCR to the 5' RACE reads. Among about 970,000 distinct CDR3 sequences listed, roughly 50% were seen once. The material sequenced was blood. The receptors shown here come from a woman in her fifties or sixties in good health. The CDR3 runs from the conserved cysteine through the conserved F or W. The order of the fields is V gene, J gene, D gene, clone size, CDR3 protein, CDR3 DNA. D genes are given only for firm matches. Expanded clones are given a class, and other clones once, few, many or no size at all.

V gene: TRBV10-3
J gene: TRBJ2-3
D gene: NA
clone size: few
CDR3 protein: CATEFQGSPTDTQYF
CDR3 DNA: TGTGCCACCGAATTTCAGGGGAGTCCCACAGATACGCAGTATTTT

V gene: TRBV6-1
J gene: TRBJ2-1
D gene: TRBD1
clone size: NA
CDR3 protein: CAGRQGLDNEQFF
CDR3 DNA: TGTGCCGGCCGACAGGGGTTGGACAATGAGCAGTTCTTC

V gene: TRBV4-1
J gene: TRBJ2-7
D gene: TRBD2
clone size: few
CDR3 protein: CASSHLLGTSGGYEQYF
CDR3 DNA: TGCGCCAGCAGCCACCTCCTGGGGACTAGCGGGGGCTACGAGCAGTACTTC

V gene: TRBV29-1
J gene: TRBJ2-7
D gene: NA
clone size: NA
CDR3 protein: CSVEDAPGSYEQYF
CDR3 DNA: TGCAGCGTTGAAGACGCGCCAGGGTCCTACGAGCAGTACTTC

V gene: TRBV7-2
J gene: TRBJ2-3
D gene: NA
clone size: few
CDR3 protein: CASSFLSNTDTQYF
CDR3 DNA: TGTGCCAGCAGCTTCCTCTCTAACACAGATACGCAGTATTTT

V gene: TRBV7-2
J gene: TRBJ1-5
D gene: TRBD1
clone size: few
CDR3 protein: CASSLTGIGTQHF
CDR3 DNA: TGTGCCAGCAGCTTGACAGGGATTGGAACCCAGCATTTT

V gene: TRBV29-1
J gene: TRBJ2-1
D gene: NA
clone size: few
CDR3 protein: CSVPAPLGEQFF
CDR3 DNA: TGCAGCGTCCCCGCCCCCCTTGGTGAGCAGTTCTTC

V gene: TRBV7-7
J gene: TRBJ2-5
D gene: NA
clone size: NA
CDR3 protein: CASSLAAEPGETQYF
CDR3 DNA: TGTGCCAGCAGCTTAGCCGCCGAACCGGGCGAGACCCAGTACTTC

V gene: TRBV15
J gene: TRBJ2-2
D gene: NA
clone size: few
CDR3 protein: CATSRGGDSGELFF
CDR3 DNA: TGTGCCACCAGCAGAGGAGGAGATTCCGGGGAGCTGTTTTTT

V gene: TRBV10-3
J gene: TRBJ1-2
D gene: TRBD1
clone size: few
CDR3 protein: CAIRSTGGRIYGYTF
CDR3 DNA: TGTGCCATCAGATCAACAGGGGGAAGGATCTATGGCTACACCTTC

V gene: TRBV18
J gene: TRBJ2-1
D gene: TRBD2
clone size: NA
CDR3 protein: CASSPQVAGVSYNEQFF
CDR3 DNA: TGTGCCAGCTCACCACAAGTAGCGGGAGTCTCTTACAATGAGCAGTTCTTC

V gene: TRBV29-1
J gene: TRBJ2-5
D gene: TRBD2
clone size: few
CDR3 protein: CSAGGARETQYF
CDR3 DNA: TGCAGCGCGGGGGGGGCGCGAGAGACCCAGTACTTC

V gene: TRBV29-1
J gene: TRBJ2-7
D gene: NA
clone size: once
CDR3 protein: CSVEIIYEQYF
CDR3 DNA: TGCAGCGTTGAAATAATCTACGAGCAGTACTTC

V gene: TRBV12-3/TRBV12-4
J gene: TRBJ2-6
D gene: NA
clone size: few
CDR3 protein: CASSQSGAGVLTGANVLTF
CDR3 DNA: TGTGCCAGCAGCCAAAGCGGGGCAGGGGTCTTGACTGGGGCCAACGTCCTGACTTTC

V gene: TRBV15
J gene: TRBJ2-3
D gene: NA
clone size: NA
CDR3 protein: CATSRGWEKVSTDTQYF
CDR3 DNA: TGTGCCACCAGCAGAGGGTGGGAAAAAGTGAGCACAGATACGCAGTATTTT

V gene: TRBV28
J gene: TRBJ2-3
D gene: TRBD2
clone size: NA
CDR3 protein: CASSLVGGGDTQYF
CDR3 DNA: TGTGCCAGCAGTTTAGTCGGGGGGGGAGATACGCAGTATTTT

V gene: TRBV7-9
J gene: TRBJ2-5
D gene: NA
clone size: NA
CDR3 protein: CASSLANSATQYF
CDR3 DNA: TGTGCCAGCAGCTTAGCTAATTCGGCGACCCAGTACTTC

V gene: TRBV5-1
J gene: TRBJ2-1
D gene: TRBD1
clone size: NA
CDR3 protein: CASSLRDSEQFF
CDR3 DNA: TGCGCCAGCAGCTTGCGGGACAGTGAGCAGTTCTTC

V gene: TRBV5-1
J gene: TRBJ2-1
D gene: NA
clone size: NA
CDR3 protein: CASSLLPGHPEQFF
CDR3 DNA: TGCGCCAGCAGCTTGTTGCCTGGCCACCCTGAGCAGTTCTTC

V gene: TRBV20-1
J gene: TRBJ2-7
D gene: TRBD1
clone size: NA
CDR3 protein: CSARGDRGDYEQYF
CDR3 DNA: TGCAGTGCTAGAGGGGACAGGGGGGATTACGAGCAGTACTTC

V gene: TRBV11-1
J gene: TRBJ1-2
D gene: TRBD1
clone size: NA
CDR3 protein: CASSFSPSGGNYGYTF
CDR3 DNA: TGTGCCAGCAGCTTTTCCCCCTCAGGGGGTAACTATGGCTACACCTTC

V gene: TRBV12-3/TRBV12-4
J gene: TRBJ2-5
D gene: NA
clone size: NA
CDR3 protein: CASSLDGRQETQYF
CDR3 DNA: TGTGCCAGCAGTCTCGATGGGCGACAAGAGACCCAGTACTTC

V gene: TRBV28
J gene: TRBJ2-5
D gene: TRBD2
clone size: once
CDR3 protein: CASVETSGRMDEQYF
CDR3 DNA: TGTGCCAGCGTAGAGACTAGCGGGAGAATGGATGAGCAGTACTTC

V gene: TRBV29-1
J gene: TRBJ1-2
D gene: TRBD1
clone size: NA
CDR3 protein: CSAHRGRLYGHTF
CDR3 DNA: TGCAGCGCCCACAGGGGGCGATTGTATGGCCACACCTTC

V gene: TRBV6-5
J gene: TRBJ2-5
D gene: NA
clone size: few
CDR3 protein: CASSYVTTSRETQYF
CDR3 DNA: TGTGCCAGCAGTTACGTGACTACCTCTAGAGAGACCCAGTACTTC

V gene: TRBV27
J gene: TRBJ2-7
D gene: TRBD2
clone size: few
CDR3 protein: CASSYNPGRGHEQYF
CDR3 DNA: TGTGCCAGCAGTTACAACCCTGGGAGGGGCCACGAGCAGTACTTC

V gene: TRBV20-1
J gene: TRBJ2-2
D gene: NA
clone size: few
CDR3 protein: CSAREQRGSWAGELFF
CDR3 DNA: TGCAGTGCTAGAGAACAAAGAGGGAGTTGGGCCGGGGAGCTGTTTTTT

V gene: TRBV10-2
J gene: TRBJ1-2
D gene: NA
clone size: once
CDR3 protein: CASGEHKGRPGGYTF
CDR3 DNA: TGCGCCAGCGGTGAACACAAGGGACGCCCGGGAGGCTACACCTTC

V gene: TRBV12-3/TRBV12-4
J gene: TRBJ2-5
D gene: NA
clone size: few
CDR3 protein: CASRYPNAETQYF
CDR3 DNA: TGTGCCAGCAGGTACCCCAACGCGGAGACCCAGTACTTC

V gene: TRBV18
J gene: TRBJ2-7
D gene: NA
clone size: NA
CDR3 protein: CASSPTVQANEQYF
CDR3 DNA: TGTGCCAGCTCACCAACGGTCCAGGCAAACGAGCAGTACTTC

V gene: TRBV6-2/TRBV6-3
J gene: TRBJ2-6
D gene: NA
clone size: many
CDR3 protein: CASSYSSGANVLTF
CDR3 DNA: TGTGCCAGCAGTTACTCCTCTGGGGCCAACGTCCTGACTTTC

V gene: TRBV20-1
J gene: TRBJ1-6
D gene: NA
clone size: NA
CDR3 protein: CSARGHYNSPLHF
CDR3 DNA: TGCAGTGCTAGAGGACATTATAATTCACCCCTCCACTTT

V gene: TRBV7-2
J gene: TRBJ2-3
D gene: NA
clone size: few
CDR3 protein: CASSPRGEDTQYF
CDR3 DNA: TGTGCCAGCAGCCCACGAGGTGAAGATACGCAGTATTTT

V gene: TRBV3-1
J gene: TRBJ1-2
D gene: TRBD1
clone size: once
CDR3 protein: CASSQKGQNNYGYTF
CDR3 DNA: TGTGCCAGCAGCCAAAAGGGACAGAATAACTATGGCTACACCTTC

V gene: TRBV4-1
J gene: TRBJ2-5
D gene: NA
clone size: NA
CDR3 protein: CASSQDWTSETQYF
CDR3 DNA: TGCGCCAGCAGCCAAGATTGGACGTCCGAGACCCAGTACTTC

V gene: TRBV7-8
J gene: TRBJ2-1
D gene: NA
clone size: NA
CDR3 protein: CASSQTGPTNEQFF
CDR3 DNA: TGTGCCAGCAGCCAAACGGGCCCAACGAATGAGCAGTTCTTC

V gene: TRBV12-3/TRBV12-4
J gene: TRBJ1-5
D gene: NA
clone size: NA
CDR3 protein: CASNVGGTRNQPQHF
CDR3 DNA: TGTGCCAGTAACGTCGGGGGGACGCGCAATCAGCCCCAGCATTTT

V gene: TRBV5-1
J gene: TRBJ2-7
D gene: NA
clone size: NA
CDR3 protein: CASSFLGITYEQYF
CDR3 DNA: TGCGCCAGCAGCTTCTTAGGGATAACCTACGAGCAGTACTTC

V gene: TRBV10-3
J gene: TRBJ2-7
D gene: NA
clone size: NA
CDR3 protein: CAISESTGSYNEQYF
CDR3 DNA: TGTGCCATCAGTGAGTCGACAGGCTCCTACAATGAGCAGTACTTC

V gene: TRBV4-1
J gene: TRBJ1-4
D gene: NA
clone size: NA
CDR3 protein: CASSQVGQSATNEKLFF
CDR3 DNA: TGCGCCAGCAGCCAAGTGGGGCAGTCCGCAACTAATGAAAAACTGTTTTTT

V gene: TRBV5-1
J gene: TRBJ1-6
D gene: NA
clone size: NA
CDR3 protein: CASSSREAYNSPLHF
CDR3 DNA: TGCGCCAGCAGCTCCAGGGAGGCCTATAATTCACCCCTCCACTTT

V gene: TRBV6-5
J gene: TRBJ1-4
D gene: NA
clone size: few
CDR3 protein: CASRPDRATNEKLFF
CDR3 DNA: TGTGCCAGCAGACCGGACAGAGCAACTAATGAAAAACTGTTTTTT

V gene: TRBV5-1
J gene: TRBJ2-7
D gene: NA
clone size: few
CDR3 protein: CASSSTTYYEQYF
CDR3 DNA: TGCGCCAGCAGCTCGACCACTTACTACGAGCAGTACTTC

V gene: TRBV7-9
J gene: TRBJ2-7
D gene: NA
clone size: few
CDR3 protein: CASSLGEFNYEQYF
CDR3 DNA: TGTGCCAGCAGCTTAGGGGAATTTAACTACGAGCAGTACTTC

V gene: TRBV11-2
J gene: TRBJ1-4
D gene: NA
clone size: few
CDR3 protein: CASSLGSKVRELFF
CDR3 DNA: TGTGCCAGCAGCTTAGGTTCCAAGGTGCGGGAACTGTTTTTT

V gene: TRBV29-1
J gene: TRBJ2-1
D gene: TRBD2
clone size: NA
CDR3 protein: CSVVSLAGGLLQFF
CDR3 DNA: TGCAGCGTTGTTTCACTAGCGGGAGGCTTGTTACAGTTCTTC

V gene: TRBV12-3/TRBV12-4
J gene: TRBJ2-1
D gene: NA
clone size: NA
CDR3 protein: CASTKTRGPSYNEQFF
CDR3 DNA: TGTGCCAGCACCAAAACCCGGGGTCCCTCCTACAATGAGCAGTTCTTC

V gene: TRBV7-9
J gene: TRBJ1-5
D gene: NA
clone size: many
CDR3 protein: CASSLAGSNQPQHF
CDR3 DNA: TGTGCCAGCAGTTTAGCGGGTAGCAATCAGCCCCAGCATTTT

V gene: TRBV4-3
J gene: TRBJ2-5
D gene: TRBD2
clone size: NA
CDR3 protein: CASSQAREGLEETQYF
CDR3 DNA: TGCGCCAGCAGCCAAGCCAGGGAGGGGTTGGAAGAGACCCAGTACTTC

V gene: TRBV29-1
J gene: TRBJ2-5
D gene: NA
clone size: NA
CDR3 protein: CSGFVGETQYF
CDR3 DNA: TGCAGCGGTTTCGTTGGGGAGACCCAGTACTTC

V gene: TRBV7-9
J gene: TRBJ2-1
D gene: NA
clone size: once
CDR3 protein: CASRQGRGVYNEQFF
CDR3 DNA: TGTGCCAGCAGACAAGGTCGTGGAGTCTACAATGAGCAGTTCTTC

V gene: TRBV12-3/TRBV12-4
J gene: TRBJ2-3
D gene: NA
clone size: few
CDR3 protein: CASSLMGGVGDTQYF
CDR3 DNA: TGTGCCAGCAGCCTCATGGGGGGAGTGGGAGATACGCAGTATTTT

V gene: TRBV29-1
J gene: TRBJ2-3
D gene: NA
clone size: few
CDR3 protein: CSVQTSTDTQYF
CDR3 DNA: TGCAGCGTCCAGACTAGCACAGATACGCAGTATTTT